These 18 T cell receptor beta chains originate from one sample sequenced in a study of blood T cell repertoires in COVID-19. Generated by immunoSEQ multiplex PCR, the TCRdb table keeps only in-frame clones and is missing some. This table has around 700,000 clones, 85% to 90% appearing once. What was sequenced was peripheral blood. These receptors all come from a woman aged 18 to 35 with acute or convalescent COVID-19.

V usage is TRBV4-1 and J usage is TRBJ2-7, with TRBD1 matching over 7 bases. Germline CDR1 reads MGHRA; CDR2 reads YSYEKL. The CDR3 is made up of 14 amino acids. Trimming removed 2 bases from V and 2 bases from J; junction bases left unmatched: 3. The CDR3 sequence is CASSQSTGTYEQYF. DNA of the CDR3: TGCGCCAGCAGCCAATCGACAGGGACCTACGAGCAGTACTTC.

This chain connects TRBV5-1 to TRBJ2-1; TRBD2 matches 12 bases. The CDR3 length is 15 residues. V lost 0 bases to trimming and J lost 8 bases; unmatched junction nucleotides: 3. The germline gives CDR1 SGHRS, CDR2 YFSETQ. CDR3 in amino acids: CASSLGLAGDHEQFF. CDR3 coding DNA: TGCGCCAGCAGCTTGGGACTAGCGGGGGATCATGAGCAGTTCTTC.

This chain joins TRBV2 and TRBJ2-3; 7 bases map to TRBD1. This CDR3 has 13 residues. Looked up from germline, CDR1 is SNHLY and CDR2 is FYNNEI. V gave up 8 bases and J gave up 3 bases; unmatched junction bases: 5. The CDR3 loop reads CASEDRRTDTQYF. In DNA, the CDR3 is TGTGCCAGCGAGGACAGGAGGACAGATACGCAGTATTTT.

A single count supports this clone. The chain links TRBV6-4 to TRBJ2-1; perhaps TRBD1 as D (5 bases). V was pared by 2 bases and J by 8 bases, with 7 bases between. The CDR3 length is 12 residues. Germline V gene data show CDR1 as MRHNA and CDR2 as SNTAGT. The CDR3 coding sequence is TGTGCCAGCAGTGACAGGGGTGATGAGCAGTTCTTC. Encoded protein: CASSDRGDEQFF.

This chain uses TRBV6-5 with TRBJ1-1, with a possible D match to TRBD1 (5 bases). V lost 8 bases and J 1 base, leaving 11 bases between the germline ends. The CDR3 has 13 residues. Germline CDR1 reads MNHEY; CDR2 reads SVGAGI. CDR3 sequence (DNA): TGTGCCAGCGTTAGACAGCCGAACACTGAAGCTTTCTTT. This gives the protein CASVRQPNTEAFF.

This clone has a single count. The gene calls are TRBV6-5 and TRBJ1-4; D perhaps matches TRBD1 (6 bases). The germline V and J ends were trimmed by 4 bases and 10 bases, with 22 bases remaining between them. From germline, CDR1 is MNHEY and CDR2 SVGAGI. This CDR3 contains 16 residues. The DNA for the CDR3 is TGTGCCAGCAGTTCGCAACAGGGACTCCAGCGGGGAAAACTGTTTTTT. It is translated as CASSSQQGLQRGKLFF.

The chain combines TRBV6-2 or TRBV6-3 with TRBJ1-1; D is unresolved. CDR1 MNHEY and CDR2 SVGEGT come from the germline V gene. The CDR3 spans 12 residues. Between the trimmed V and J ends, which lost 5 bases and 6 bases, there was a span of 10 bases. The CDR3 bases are TGTGCCAGCAGTCATCCCGGGGCTGAAGCTTTCTTT. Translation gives CASSHPGAEAFF.

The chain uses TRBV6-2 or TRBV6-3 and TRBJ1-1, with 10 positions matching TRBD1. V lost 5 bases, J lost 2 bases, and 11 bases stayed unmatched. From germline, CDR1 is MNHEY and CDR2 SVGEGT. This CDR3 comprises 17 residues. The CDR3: CASSDRDRGSRNTEAFF. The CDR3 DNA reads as TGTGCCAGCAGTGACCGGGACAGGGGTTCGAGAAACACTGAAGCTTTCTTT.

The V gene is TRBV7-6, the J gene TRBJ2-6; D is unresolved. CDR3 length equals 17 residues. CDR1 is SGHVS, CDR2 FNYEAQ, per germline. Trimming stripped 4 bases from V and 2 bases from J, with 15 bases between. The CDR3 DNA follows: TGTGCCAGCAGCTCCTCCCAGCTGGAGCCTGGGGCCAACGTCCTGACTTTC. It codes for CASSSSQLEPGANVLTF.

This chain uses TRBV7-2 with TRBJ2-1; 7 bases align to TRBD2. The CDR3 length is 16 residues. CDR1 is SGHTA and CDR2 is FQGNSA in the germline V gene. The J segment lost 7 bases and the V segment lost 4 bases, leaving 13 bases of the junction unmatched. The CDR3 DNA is TGTGCCAGCAGCTCCGGACTAGGGAGGGGACGAAATGAGCAGTTCTTC. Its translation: CASSSGLGRGRNEQFF.

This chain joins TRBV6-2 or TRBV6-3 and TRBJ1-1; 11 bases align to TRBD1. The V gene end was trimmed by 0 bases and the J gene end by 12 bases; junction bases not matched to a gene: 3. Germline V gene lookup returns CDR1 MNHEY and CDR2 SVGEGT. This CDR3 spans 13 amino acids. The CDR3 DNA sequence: TGTGCCAGCAGTTACTCGGACAGGGGGCTGTCTTTCTTT. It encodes CASSYSDRGLSFF.

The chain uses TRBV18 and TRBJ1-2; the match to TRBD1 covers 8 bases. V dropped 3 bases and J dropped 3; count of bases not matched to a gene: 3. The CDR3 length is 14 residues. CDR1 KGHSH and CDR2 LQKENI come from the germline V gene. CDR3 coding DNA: TGTGCCAGCTCACCTGACAGGGGAGACTATGGCTACACCTTC. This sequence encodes CASSPDRGDYGYTF.

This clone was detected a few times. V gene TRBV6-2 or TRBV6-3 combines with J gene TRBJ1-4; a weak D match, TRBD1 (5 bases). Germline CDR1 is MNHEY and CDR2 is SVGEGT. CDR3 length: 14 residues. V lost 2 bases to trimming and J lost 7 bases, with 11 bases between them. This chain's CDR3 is CASSYLGGIEKLFF. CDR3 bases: TGTGCCAGCAGTTACCTGGGGGGAATTGAAAAACTGTTTTTT.

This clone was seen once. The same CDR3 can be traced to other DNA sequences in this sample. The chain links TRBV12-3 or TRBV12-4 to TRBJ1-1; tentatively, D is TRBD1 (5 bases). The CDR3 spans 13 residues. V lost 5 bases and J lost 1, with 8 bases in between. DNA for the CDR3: TGTGCCAGCAGTGGAGACAGGAACACTGAAGCTTTCTTT. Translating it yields CASSGDRNTEAFF.

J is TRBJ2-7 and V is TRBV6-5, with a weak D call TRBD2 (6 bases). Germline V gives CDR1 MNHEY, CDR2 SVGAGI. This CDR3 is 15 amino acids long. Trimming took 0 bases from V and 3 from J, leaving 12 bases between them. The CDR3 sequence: CASSYSPGGVYEQYF. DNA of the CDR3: TGTGCCAGCAGTTACTCCCCTGGCGGGGTCTACGAGCAGTACTTC.

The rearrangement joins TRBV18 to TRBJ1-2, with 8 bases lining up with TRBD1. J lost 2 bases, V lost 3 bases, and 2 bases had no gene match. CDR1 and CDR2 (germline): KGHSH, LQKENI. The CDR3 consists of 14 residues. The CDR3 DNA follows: TGTGCCAGCTCACCGGGACAGGACAACTATGGCTACACCTTC. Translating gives CASSPGQDNYGYTF.

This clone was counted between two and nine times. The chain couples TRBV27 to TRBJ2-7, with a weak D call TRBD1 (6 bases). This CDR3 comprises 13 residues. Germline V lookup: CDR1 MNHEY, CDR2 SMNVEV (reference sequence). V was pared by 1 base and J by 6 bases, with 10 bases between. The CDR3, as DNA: TGTGCCAGCAGTTTATGGGCAGGGGCCGAGCAGTACTTC. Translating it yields CASSLWAGAEQYF.

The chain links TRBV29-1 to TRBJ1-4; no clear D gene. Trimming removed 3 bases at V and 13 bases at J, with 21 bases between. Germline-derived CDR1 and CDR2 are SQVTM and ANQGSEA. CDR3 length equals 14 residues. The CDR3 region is CSVEPPGAPGGLFF. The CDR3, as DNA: TGCAGCGTTGAGCCCCCGGGAGCACCCGGCGGACTGTTTTTT. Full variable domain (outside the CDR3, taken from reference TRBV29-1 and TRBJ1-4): SAVISQKPSRDICQRGTSLTIQCQVDSQVTMMFWYRQQPGQSLTLIATANQGSEATYESGFVIDKFPISRPNLTFSTLTVSNMSPEDSSIYLCSVEPPGAPGGLFFGSGTQLSVL.